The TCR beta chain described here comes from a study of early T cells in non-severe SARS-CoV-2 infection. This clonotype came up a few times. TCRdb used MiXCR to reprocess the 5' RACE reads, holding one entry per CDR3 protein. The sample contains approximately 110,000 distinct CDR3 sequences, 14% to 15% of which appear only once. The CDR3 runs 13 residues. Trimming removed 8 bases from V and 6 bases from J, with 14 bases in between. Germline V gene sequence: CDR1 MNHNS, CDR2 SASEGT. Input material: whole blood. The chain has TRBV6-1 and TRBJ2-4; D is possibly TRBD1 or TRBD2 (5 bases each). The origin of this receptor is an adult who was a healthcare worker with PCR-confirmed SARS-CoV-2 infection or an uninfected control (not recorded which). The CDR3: CASATGTPNIQYF. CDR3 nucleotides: TGTGCCAGCGCTACCGGGACCCCAAACATTCAGTACTTC.